These T cell receptor beta chains were read from a single sample in a study of blood T cell repertoires in COVID-19. TCRdb's copy holds only in-frame clones and misses some; the assay was immunoSEQ multiplex PCR. The profile covers fewer than 300,000 clones, with 85% to 90% appearing a single time and about an eighth taken by the ten largest. Sequenced input: peripheral blood. These receptors were obtained from a human donor in a cohort sampled during active COVID-19. Each CDR3 is given with its conserved first and last residue. Fields, in order: clone size, V gene, J gene, D gene, CDR3 protein, CDR3 DNA. D genes are given only for firm matches. Where a row states a size, it is once, few, many or the class of an expanded clone; other rows omit it.

abundance: .
v_gene: TRBV5-4
j_gene: TRBJ2-1
d_gene: .
CDR3aa: CASSFGGRREQFF
CDR3nt: TGTGCCAGCAGCTTCGGAGGGCGACGGGAGCAGTTCTTC

abundance: .
v_gene: TRBV6-2/TRBV6-3
j_gene: TRBJ1-2
d_gene: .
CDR3aa: CASSIQQARGNYGYTF
CDR3nt: TGTGCCAGCAGTATACAACAGGCAAGGGGGAACTATGGCTACACCTTC

abundance: .
v_gene: TRBV19
j_gene: TRBJ1-5
d_gene: .
CDR3aa: CASSPPGSDSNQPQHF
CDR3nt: TGTGCCAGTAGTCCGCCGGGATCTGATAGCAATCAGCCCCAGCATTTT

abundance: .
v_gene: TRBV27
j_gene: TRBJ2-1
d_gene: .
CDR3aa: CASSLELANEQFF
CDR3nt: TGTGCCAGCAGCCTGGAGTTAGCCAATGAGCAGTTCTTC

abundance: .
v_gene: TRBV7-2
j_gene: TRBJ2-1
d_gene: .
CDR3aa: CASSFTRNEQFF
CDR3nt: TGTGCCAGCAGCTTCACTAGAAATGAGCAGTTCTTC

abundance: .
v_gene: TRBV7-2
j_gene: TRBJ2-1
d_gene: TRBD2
CDR3aa: CASSLARSGERFF
CDR3nt: TGTGCCAGCAGCTTAGCGCGCAGCGGGGAGCGGTTCTTC

abundance: .
v_gene: TRBV19
j_gene: TRBJ1-2
d_gene: .
CDR3aa: CASSIGGAPQGYTF
CDR3nt: TGTGCCAGTAGTATCGGGGGGGCGCCGCAAGGCTACACCTTC

abundance: once
v_gene: TRBV20-1
j_gene: TRBJ1-2
d_gene: .
CDR3aa: CSAGLPHGYTF
CDR3nt: TGCAGTGCGGGACTGCCCCATGGCTACACCTTC

abundance: .
v_gene: TRBV18
j_gene: TRBJ1-1
d_gene: TRBD1
CDR3aa: CASSAGQGSNTEAFF
CDR3nt: TGTGCCAGCTCGGCCGGACAGGGGTCCAACACTGAAGCTTTCTTT

abundance: .
v_gene: TRBV29-1
j_gene: TRBJ1-5
d_gene: .
CDR3aa: CSVGSQGNQPQHF
CDR3nt: TGCAGCGTCGGCTCTCAGGGCAATCAGCCCCAGCATTTT

abundance: .
v_gene: TRBV5-6
j_gene: TRBJ2-2
d_gene: TRBD1
CDR3aa: CASSLGTGGGELFF
CDR3nt: TGTGCCAGCAGCTTGGGGACAGGGGGCGGGGAGCTGTTTTTT

abundance: .
v_gene: TRBV5-6
j_gene: TRBJ1-1
d_gene: .
CDR3aa: CASSFGGRGRTNTEAFF
CDR3nt: TGTGCCAGCAGCTTCGGTGGCAGGGGAAGGACGAACACTGAAGCTTTCTTT

abundance: .
v_gene: TRBV28
j_gene: TRBJ1-3
d_gene: .
CDR3aa: CASSPQGNTIYF
CDR3nt: TGTGCCAGCAGCCCACAGGGAAACACCATATATTTT

abundance: .
v_gene: TRBV3-1/TRBV3-2
j_gene: TRBJ1-2
d_gene: TRBD1
CDR3aa: CASSLQGKGGDTF
CDR3nt: TGTGCCAGCAGCCTACAGGGGAAGGGTGGGGACACCTTC

abundance: few
v_gene: TRBV7-9
j_gene: TRBJ2-4
d_gene: TRBD2
CDR3aa: CASSPQYYLREGGNIQYF
CDR3nt: TGTGCCAGCAGCCCCCAGTATTATTTGCGGGAGGGCGGGAACATTCAGTACTTC

abundance: .
v_gene: TRBV6-5
j_gene: TRBJ1-5
d_gene: TRBD1
CDR3aa: CASSPDRGPNQPQHF
CDR3nt: TGTGCCAGCAGTCCGGACAGGGGACCCAATCAGCCCCAGCATTTT

abundance: .
v_gene: TRBV19
j_gene: TRBJ1-1
d_gene: .
CDR3aa: CASSTRVTEAFF
CDR3nt: TGTGCCAGTTCGACCAGGGTCACTGAAGCTTTCTTT

abundance: .
v_gene: TRBV28
j_gene: TRBJ2-7
d_gene: TRBD1
CDR3aa: CASSLLTGTAEQYF
CDR3nt: TGTGCCAGCAGTCTCCTGACAGGGACCGCCGAGCAGTACTTC

abundance: .
v_gene: TRBV5-1
j_gene: TRBJ2-7
d_gene: TRBD2
CDR3aa: CASSETGTSGNEQYF
CDR3nt: TGCGCCAGCAGCGAAACCGGGACTAGCGGAAACGAGCAGTACTTC

abundance: .
v_gene: TRBV6-5
j_gene: TRBJ1-2
d_gene: .
CDR3aa: CASSSPGQLSYGYTF
CDR3nt: TGTGCCAGCAGTTCCCCCGGACAGCTCAGCTATGGCTACACCTTC

abundance: .
v_gene: TRBV7-9
j_gene: TRBJ1-1
d_gene: .
CDR3aa: CASSLDVGRVRSEAFF
CDR3nt: TGTGCCAGCAGCTTAGACGTCGGCAGGGTAAGATCTGAAGCTTTCTTT

abundance: .
v_gene: TRBV5-1
j_gene: TRBJ2-7
d_gene: TRBD1
CDR3aa: CASSLAGGAGYEQYF
CDR3nt: TGCGCCAGCAGTTTGGCAGGGGGCGCGGGTTACGAGCAGTACTTC

abundance: .
v_gene: TRBV15
j_gene: TRBJ2-3
d_gene: .
CDR3aa: CATSRDGAGSDTQYF
CDR3nt: TGTGCCACCAGCAGAGATGGGGCAGGGTCCGATACGCAGTATTTT

abundance: .
v_gene: TRBV7-9
j_gene: TRBJ2-3
d_gene: .
CDR3aa: CASSGRFSSADMQYF
CDR3nt: TGTGCCAGCAGCGGACGGTTTAGTAGCGCAGATATGCAGTATTTT

abundance: .
v_gene: TRBV7-3
j_gene: TRBJ2-1
d_gene: TRBD2
CDR3aa: CASSSGTSGNEQFF
CDR3nt: TGTGCCAGCAGCTCCGGGACTAGCGGGAATGAGCAGTTCTTC

abundance: .
v_gene: TRBV5-1
j_gene: TRBJ2-3
d_gene: TRBD2
CDR3aa: CASSLPGLAGTDTQYF
CDR3nt: TGCGCCAGCAGCTTACCGGGACTAGCGGGCACAGATACGCAGTATTTT

abundance: .
v_gene: TRBV19
j_gene: TRBJ1-3
d_gene: TRBD1
CDR3aa: CASRDRGQNTIYF
CDR3nt: TGTGCCAGTAGGGACAGGGGCCAAAACACCATATATTTT